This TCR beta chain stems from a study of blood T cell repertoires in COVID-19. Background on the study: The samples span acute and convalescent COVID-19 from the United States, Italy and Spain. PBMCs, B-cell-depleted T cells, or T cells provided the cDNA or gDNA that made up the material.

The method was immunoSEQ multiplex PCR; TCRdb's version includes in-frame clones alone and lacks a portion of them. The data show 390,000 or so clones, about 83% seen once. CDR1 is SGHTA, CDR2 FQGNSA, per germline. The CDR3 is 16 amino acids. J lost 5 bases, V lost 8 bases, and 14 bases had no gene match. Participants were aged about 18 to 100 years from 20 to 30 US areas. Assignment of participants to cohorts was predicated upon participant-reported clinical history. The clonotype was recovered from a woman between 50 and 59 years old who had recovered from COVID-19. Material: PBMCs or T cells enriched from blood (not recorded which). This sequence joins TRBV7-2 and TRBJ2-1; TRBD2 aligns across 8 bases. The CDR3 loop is CASSFSGGAKNNEQFF. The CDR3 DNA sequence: TGTGCCAGCTCCTTTTCGGGGGGGGCCAAAAACAATGAGCAGTTCTTC.